One and the same sample provided the 5 T cell receptor beta chains below, sequenced in a study of blood T cell repertoires in COVID-19. The method was immunoSEQ multiplex PCR; TCRdb's version includes in-frame clones alone and lacks a portion of them. The repertoire holds 70,000 to 95,000 clones, with 85% to 90% as singletons. The sequenced material came from peripheral blood. Receptors originate from a man in his 70s with active or convalescent COVID-19.

V gene TRBV3-1 (or the pseudogene TRBV3-2) combines with J gene TRBJ2-7; 12 nucleotides agree with TRBD2. The V and J ends lost 2 bases and 2 bases, in that order; junction bases with no gene match: 1. Germline-derived CDR1 and CDR2 are LGHDT and YNNKEL (reference sequence). The CDR3 extends over 15 amino acids. CDR3 sequence reads: CASSQWTSGAYEQYF. CDR3 nucleotide sequence: TGTGCCAGCAGCCAATGGACTAGCGGGGCCTACGAGCAGTACTTC.

This clone was seen a few times. The CDR3 loop reads CASSVIRSYGYTF. For the CDR3, the DNA is TGTGCCAGCAGTGTGATTAGAAGCTATGGCTACACCTTC. The chain has TRBV28 and TRBJ1-2; unclear D gene. Per the germline V gene, CDR1 is MDHEN and CDR2 is SYDVKM. The V gene lost 5 bases and the J gene lost 4 bases, with 11 bases spanning the gap. The CDR3 spans 13 residues.

V and J are TRBV10-3 and TRBJ2-4; possibly TRBD2 for D (6 bases). The CDR3 has 16 amino acids. Germline V gene sequence: CDR1 ENHRY, CDR2 SYGVKD. The ends were cut back, 0 bases at V and 0 bases at J, with 9 bases in the middle. The DNA of the CDR3 is TGTGCCATCAGTGAGTCCGGAGGGCTAGCCAAAAACATTCAGTACTTC. It translates to CAISESGGLAKNIQYF.

V usage is TRBV9 and J usage is TRBJ2-1; TRBD2 might be the D (5 bases). V gave up 4 bases and J gave up 3 bases, with 8 bases separating them. The CDR3 loop spans 13 amino acids. The germline CDR1 and CDR2 sequences are SGDLS and YYNGEE. CDR3 protein: CASSSRDYNEQFF. In DNA form, the CDR3 reads TGTGCCAGCAGCTCCCGGGACTACAATGAGCAGTTCTTC.

The chain employs TRBV6-2 or TRBV6-3 and TRBJ2-6; D unresolved. Germline V CDR1 and CDR2: MNHEY, SVGEGT. The CDR3 is made up of 15 amino acids. V was shortened by 2 bases and J by 0 bases, with 5 bases between the two germline ends. The CDR3 nucleotides read TGTGCCAGCAGTTACCACACCTCTGGGGCCAACGTCCTGACTTTC. As protein: CASSYHTSGANVLTF.